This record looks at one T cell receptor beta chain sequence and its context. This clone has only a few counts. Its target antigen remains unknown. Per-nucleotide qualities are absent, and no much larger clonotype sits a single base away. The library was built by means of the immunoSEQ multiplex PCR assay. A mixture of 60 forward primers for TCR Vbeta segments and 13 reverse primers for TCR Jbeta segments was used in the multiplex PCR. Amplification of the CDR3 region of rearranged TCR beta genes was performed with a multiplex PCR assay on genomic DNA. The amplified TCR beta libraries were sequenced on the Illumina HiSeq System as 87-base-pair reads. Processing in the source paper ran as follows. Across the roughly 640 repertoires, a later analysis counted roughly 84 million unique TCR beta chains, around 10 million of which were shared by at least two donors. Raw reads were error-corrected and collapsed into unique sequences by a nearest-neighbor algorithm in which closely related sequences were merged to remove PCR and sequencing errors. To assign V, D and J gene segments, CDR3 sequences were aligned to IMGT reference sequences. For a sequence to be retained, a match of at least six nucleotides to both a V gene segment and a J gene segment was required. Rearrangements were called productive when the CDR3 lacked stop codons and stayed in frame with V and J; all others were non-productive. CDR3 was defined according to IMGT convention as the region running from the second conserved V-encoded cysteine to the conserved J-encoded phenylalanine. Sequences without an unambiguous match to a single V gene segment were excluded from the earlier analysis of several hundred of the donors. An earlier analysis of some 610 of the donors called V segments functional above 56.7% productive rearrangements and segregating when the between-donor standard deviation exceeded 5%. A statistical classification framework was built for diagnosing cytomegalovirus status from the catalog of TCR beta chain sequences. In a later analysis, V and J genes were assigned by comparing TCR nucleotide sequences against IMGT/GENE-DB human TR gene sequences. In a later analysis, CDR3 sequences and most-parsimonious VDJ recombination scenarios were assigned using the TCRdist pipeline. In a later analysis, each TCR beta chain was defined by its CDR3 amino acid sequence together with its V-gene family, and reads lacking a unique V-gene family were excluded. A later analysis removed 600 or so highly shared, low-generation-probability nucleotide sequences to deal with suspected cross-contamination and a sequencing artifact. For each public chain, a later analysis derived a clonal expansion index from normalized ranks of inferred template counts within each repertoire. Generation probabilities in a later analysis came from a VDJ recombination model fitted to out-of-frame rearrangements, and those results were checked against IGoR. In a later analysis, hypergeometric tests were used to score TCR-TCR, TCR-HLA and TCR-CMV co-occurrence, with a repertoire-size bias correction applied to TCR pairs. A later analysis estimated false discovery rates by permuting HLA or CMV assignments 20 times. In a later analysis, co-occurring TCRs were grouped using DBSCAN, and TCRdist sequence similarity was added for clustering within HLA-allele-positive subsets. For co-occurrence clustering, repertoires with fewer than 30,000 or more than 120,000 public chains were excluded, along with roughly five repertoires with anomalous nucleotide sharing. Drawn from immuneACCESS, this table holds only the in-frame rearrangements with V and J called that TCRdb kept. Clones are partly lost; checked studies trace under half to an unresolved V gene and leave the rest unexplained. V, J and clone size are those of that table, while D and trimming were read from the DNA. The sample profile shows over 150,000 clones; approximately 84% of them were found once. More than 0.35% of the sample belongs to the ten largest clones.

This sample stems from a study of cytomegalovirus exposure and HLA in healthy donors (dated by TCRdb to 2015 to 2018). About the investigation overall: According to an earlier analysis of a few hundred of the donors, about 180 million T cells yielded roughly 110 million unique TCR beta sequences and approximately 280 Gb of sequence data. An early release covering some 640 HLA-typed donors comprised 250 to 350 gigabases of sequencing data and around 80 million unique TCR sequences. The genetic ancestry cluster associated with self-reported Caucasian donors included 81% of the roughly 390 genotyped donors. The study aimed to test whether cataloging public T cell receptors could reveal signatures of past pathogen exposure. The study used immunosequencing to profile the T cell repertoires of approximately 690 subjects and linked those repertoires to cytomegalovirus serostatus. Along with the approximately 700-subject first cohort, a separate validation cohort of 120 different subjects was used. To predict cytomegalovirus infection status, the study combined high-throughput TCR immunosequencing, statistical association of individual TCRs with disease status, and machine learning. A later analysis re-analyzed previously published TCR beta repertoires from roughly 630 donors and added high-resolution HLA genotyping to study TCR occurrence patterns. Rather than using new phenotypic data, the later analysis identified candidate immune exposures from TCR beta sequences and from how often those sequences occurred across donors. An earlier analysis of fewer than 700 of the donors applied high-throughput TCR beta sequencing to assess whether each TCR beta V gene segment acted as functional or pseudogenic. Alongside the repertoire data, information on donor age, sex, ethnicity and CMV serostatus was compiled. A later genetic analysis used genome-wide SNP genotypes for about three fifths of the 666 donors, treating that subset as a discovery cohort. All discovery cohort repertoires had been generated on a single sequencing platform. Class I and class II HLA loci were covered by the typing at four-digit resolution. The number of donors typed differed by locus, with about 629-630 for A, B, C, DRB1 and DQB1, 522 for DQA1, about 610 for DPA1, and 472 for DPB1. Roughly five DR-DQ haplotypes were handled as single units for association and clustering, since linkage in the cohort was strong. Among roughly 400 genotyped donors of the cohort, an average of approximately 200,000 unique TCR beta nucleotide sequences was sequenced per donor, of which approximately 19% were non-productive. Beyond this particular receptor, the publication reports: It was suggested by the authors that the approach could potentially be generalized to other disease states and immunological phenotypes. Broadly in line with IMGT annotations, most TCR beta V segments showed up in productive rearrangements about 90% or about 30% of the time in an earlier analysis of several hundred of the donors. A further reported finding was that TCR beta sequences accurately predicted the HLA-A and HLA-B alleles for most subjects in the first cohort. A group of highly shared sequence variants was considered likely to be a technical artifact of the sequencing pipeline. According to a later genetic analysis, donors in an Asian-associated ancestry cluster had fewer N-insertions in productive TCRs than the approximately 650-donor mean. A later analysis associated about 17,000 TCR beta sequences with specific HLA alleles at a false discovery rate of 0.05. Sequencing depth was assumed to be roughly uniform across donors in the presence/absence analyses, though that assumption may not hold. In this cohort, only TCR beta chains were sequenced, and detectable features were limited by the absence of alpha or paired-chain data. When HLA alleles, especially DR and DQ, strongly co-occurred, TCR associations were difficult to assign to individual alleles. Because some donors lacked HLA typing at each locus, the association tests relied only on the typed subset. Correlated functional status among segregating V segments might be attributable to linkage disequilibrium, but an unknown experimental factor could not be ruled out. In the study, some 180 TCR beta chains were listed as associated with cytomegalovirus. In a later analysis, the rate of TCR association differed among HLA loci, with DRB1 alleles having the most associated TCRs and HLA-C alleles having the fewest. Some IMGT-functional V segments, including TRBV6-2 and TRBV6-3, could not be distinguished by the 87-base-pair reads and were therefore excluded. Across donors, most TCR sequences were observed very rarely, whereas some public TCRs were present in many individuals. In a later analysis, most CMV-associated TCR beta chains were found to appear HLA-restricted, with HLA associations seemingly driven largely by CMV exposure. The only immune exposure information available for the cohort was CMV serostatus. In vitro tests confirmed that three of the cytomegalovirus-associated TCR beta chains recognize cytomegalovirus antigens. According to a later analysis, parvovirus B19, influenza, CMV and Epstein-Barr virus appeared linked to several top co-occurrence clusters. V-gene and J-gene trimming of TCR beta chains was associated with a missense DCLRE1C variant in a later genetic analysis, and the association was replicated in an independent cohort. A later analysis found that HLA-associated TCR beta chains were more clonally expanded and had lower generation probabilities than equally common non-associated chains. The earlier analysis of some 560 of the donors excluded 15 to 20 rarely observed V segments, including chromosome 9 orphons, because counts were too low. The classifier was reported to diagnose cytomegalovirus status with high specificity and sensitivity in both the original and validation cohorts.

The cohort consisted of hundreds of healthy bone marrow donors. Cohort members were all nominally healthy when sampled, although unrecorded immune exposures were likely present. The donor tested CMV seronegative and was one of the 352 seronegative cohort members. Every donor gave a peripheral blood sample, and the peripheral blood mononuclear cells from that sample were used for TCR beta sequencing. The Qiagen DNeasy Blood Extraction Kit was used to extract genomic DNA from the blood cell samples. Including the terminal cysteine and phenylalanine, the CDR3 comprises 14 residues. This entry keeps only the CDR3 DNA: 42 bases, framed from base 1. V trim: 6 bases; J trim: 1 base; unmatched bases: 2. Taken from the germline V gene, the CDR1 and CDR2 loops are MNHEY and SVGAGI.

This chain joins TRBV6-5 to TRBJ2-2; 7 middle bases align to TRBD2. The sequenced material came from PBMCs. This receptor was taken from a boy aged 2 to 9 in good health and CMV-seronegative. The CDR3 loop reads CASSRGGNTGELFF. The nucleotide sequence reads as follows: TGTGCCAGCAGCCGCGGGGGGAACACCGGGGAGCTGTTTTTT.